This T cell receptor (beta chain) was recovered during a study of cytomegalovirus exposure and HLA in healthy donors. Notes on the study in general: According to the study, approximately 150 TCR beta chains were cytomegalovirus-associated.

CDR1 and CDR2 (germline): SGHRS, YFSETQ. This CDR3 has 13 residues. J lost 5 bases, V lost 7 bases, and 4 bases had no gene match. Use of 60 Vbeta and 13 Jbeta primers characterized the PCR. Here immunoSEQ multiplex PCR was the method, and the copy in TCRdb shows in-frame clones only, minus some. The data hold about 230,000 clones, with around 78% observed a single time. Remarks on this clone: Antigen specificity is unknown.

The sample comprised PBMCs. This TCR was recovered from a boy between 10 and 17 years old in good health and CMV-seronegative. V is TRBV5-1 and J is TRBJ2-3; TRBD2 agrees at 10 bases. In nucleotides, the CDR3 is TGCGCCAGCGGAGCGGGAGGGATAGATACGCAGTATTTT. Protein sequence: CASGAGGIDTQYF. Full variable domain (missing parts from reference TRBV5-1 and TRBJ2-3): KAGVTQTPRYLIKTRGQQVTLSCSPISGHRSVSWYQQTPGQGLQFLFEYFSETQRNKGNFPGRFSGRQFSNSRSEMNVSTLELGDSALYLCASGAGGIDTQYFGPGTRLTVL.